This T cell receptor beta chain was observed in a study of blood T cell repertoires in COVID-19. Study background: In each case, the material was cDNA or gDNA derived from T cells, B-cell-depleted T cells, or PBMCs.

Clones were sequenced by immunoSEQ multiplex PCR, and TCRdb holds only the in-frame ones, with some missing. The sample includes 200,000 to 250,000 clones, roughly 80% of them seen just once. Trimming removed 3 bases at V and 7 bases at J, with 16 bases between. Germline V gene data show CDR1 as KGHSH and CDR2 as LQKENI. The CDR3 runs to 14 residues. The sequenced sample consisted of peripheral blood. The chain combines TRBV18 with TRBJ2-7; tentative D call: TRBD1 (5 bases). The TCR originated in a woman aged 80 or older with COVID-19, enrolled during active disease. The CDR3: CASSPGALRGEQYF. The CDR3 DNA is TGTGCCAGCTCACCGGGTGCACTTAGGGGAGAGCAGTACTTC.